This TCR beta chain was recorded in a study of cytomegalovirus exposure and HLA in healthy donors. Notes on this clone: Its antigen is not identified.

General study points: Later work associated around 18,000 TCR beta sequences with HLA alleles at 0.05 false discovery rate. Later on, analysis showed that most CMV-associated TCR beta chains appeared to be HLA-restricted.

It was with 60 Vbeta and 13 Jbeta primers that the PCR ran. Only in-frame clones appear in the TCRdb table, and some are missing; sequencing was by immunoSEQ multiplex PCR. This table has about 160,000 clones, roughly 80% appearing once. Sequencing was done on a sample of PBMCs. This sequence originates from a man younger than 35 in good health and CMV-seropositive.

The CDR3 region is CASSQDLGQILQPQHF. The CDR3 DNA sequence: TGCGCCAGCAGCCAAGATCTGGGGCAGATCCTTCAGCCCCAGCATTTT. This sequence joins TRBV4-3 and TRBJ1-5; D perhaps matches TRBD1 (5 bases). The germline V gene encodes CDR1 LGHNA and CDR2 YSLEER. The V end lost 0 bases, the J end lost 6 bases, and 15 bases lay between the germline ends. The CDR3 covers 16 residues.